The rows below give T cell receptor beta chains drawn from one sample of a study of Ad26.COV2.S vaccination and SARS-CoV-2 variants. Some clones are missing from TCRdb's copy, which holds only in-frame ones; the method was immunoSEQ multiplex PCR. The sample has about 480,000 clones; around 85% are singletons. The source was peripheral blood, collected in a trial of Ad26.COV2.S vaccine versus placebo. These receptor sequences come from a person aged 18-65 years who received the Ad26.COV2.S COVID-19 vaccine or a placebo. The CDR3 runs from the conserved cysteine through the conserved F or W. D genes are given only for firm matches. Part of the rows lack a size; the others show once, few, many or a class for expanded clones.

CDR3nt: TGTGCCAGTAGTATCAGTATAGGGAACACTGAAGCTTTCTTT; CDR3aa: CASSISIGNTEAFF; abundance: .; j_gene: TRBJ1-1; d_gene: .; v_gene: TRBV19
CDR3nt: TGTGCCAGCAGCTCGGAATTCGGGGCTTACAATGAGCAGTTCTTC; CDR3aa: CASSSEFGAYNEQFF; abundance: .; j_gene: TRBJ2-1; d_gene: .; v_gene: TRBV5-4
CDR3nt: TGTGCCAGCTCACCACTGGACAGTAACCTAGCCAAAAACATTCAGTACTTC; CDR3aa: CASSPLDSNLAKNIQYF; abundance: .; j_gene: TRBJ2-4; d_gene: .; v_gene: TRBV18
CDR3nt: TGTGCCAGTAGTATAGATCGACTAGAGACGCAGTATTTT; CDR3aa: CASSIDRLETQYF; abundance: .; j_gene: TRBJ2-3; d_gene: .; v_gene: TRBV19
CDR3nt: TGTGCCAGCAGTTACCGGGACAGACGCACCGGGGAGCTGTTTTTT; CDR3aa: CASSYRDRRTGELFF; abundance: .; j_gene: TRBJ2-2; d_gene: TRBD1; v_gene: TRBV6-2/TRBV6-3
CDR3nt: TGCGCCAGCAGCCAAGAGGGGGGACAGAGGATCAACACCGGGGAGCTGTTTTTT; CDR3aa: CASSQEGGQRINTGELFF; abundance: few; j_gene: TRBJ2-2; d_gene: .; v_gene: TRBV4-3
CDR3nt: TGTGCCAGCAGCCGAGTAGGACGGCAGTTCTTC; CDR3aa: CASSRVGRQFF; abundance: .; j_gene: TRBJ2-1; d_gene: .; v_gene: TRBV7-2
CDR3nt: TGTGCCAGCCCTAAGGACAGAAAGTACGGCTACACCTTC; CDR3aa: CASPKDRKYGYTF; abundance: .; j_gene: TRBJ1-2; d_gene: .; v_gene: TRBV30
CDR3nt: TGCGCCAGCAGCTTGTCAGCAGGGGCCGGGGAGCTGTTTTTT; CDR3aa: CASSLSAGAGELFF; abundance: .; j_gene: TRBJ2-2; d_gene: .; v_gene: TRBV5-1
CDR3nt: TGTGCCAGTAGACCCAGAGGACAGAGAAATGAAGCTTTCTTT; CDR3aa: CASRPRGQRNEAFF; abundance: .; j_gene: TRBJ1-1; d_gene: .; v_gene: TRBV19
CDR3nt: TGTGCCAGTAGTCCTCACCTTGGACAGGGAAATCAGCCCCAGCATTTT; CDR3aa: CASSPHLGQGNQPQHF; abundance: .; j_gene: TRBJ1-5; d_gene: TRBD1; v_gene: TRBV19
CDR3nt: TGTGCCACGGGCGAAATCACTGAAGCTTTCTTT; CDR3aa: CATGEITEAFF; abundance: .; j_gene: TRBJ1-1; d_gene: .; v_gene: TRBV28
CDR3nt: TGCGCCAGCAGCCAAGAACTGGTGGATGAGCAGTTCTTC; CDR3aa: CASSQELVDEQFF; abundance: .; j_gene: TRBJ2-1; d_gene: .; v_gene: TRBV4-3
CDR3nt: TGTGCCAGCAGCGTAGCGGGACACAACACCGGGGAGCTGTTTTTT; CDR3aa: CASSVAGHNTGELFF; abundance: .; j_gene: TRBJ2-2; d_gene: .; v_gene: TRBV9
CDR3nt: TGCAGCGTTGTGGGGACGCAAGAGACCCAGTACTTC; CDR3aa: CSVVGTQETQYF; abundance: .; j_gene: TRBJ2-5; d_gene: .; v_gene: TRBV29-1
CDR3nt: TGCGCCAGCAGCTTTTTCAGCGGGAGCTTGGCCCCGAGCATTCAGTACTTC; CDR3aa: CASSFFSGSLAPSIQYF; abundance: .; j_gene: TRBJ2-4; d_gene: TRBD2; v_gene: TRBV5-1
CDR3nt: TGTGCCAGCAGTTACGAGGGGAGTGATTCACCCCTCCACTTT; CDR3aa: CASSYEGSDSPLHF; abundance: .; j_gene: TRBJ1-6; d_gene: .; v_gene: TRBV6-5
CDR3nt: TGTGCCAGCAGCCCAGGAGGGGACACTGAAGCTTTCTTT; CDR3aa: CASSPGGDTEAFF; abundance: few; j_gene: TRBJ1-1; d_gene: .; v_gene: TRBV7-8
CDR3nt: TGTGCCAGCTGGGGCCTCACAGATACGCAGTATTTT; CDR3aa: CASWGLTDTQYF; abundance: .; j_gene: TRBJ2-3; d_gene: .; v_gene: TRBV28
CDR3nt: TGTGCCAGTACCCCCGGGGGGTTGGAGACCCAGTACTTC; CDR3aa: CASTPGGLETQYF; abundance: .; j_gene: TRBJ2-5; d_gene: TRBD2; v_gene: TRBV19
CDR3nt: TGTGCCAGCAGTGGTCCGGAGACCCAGTACTTC; CDR3aa: CASSGPETQYF; abundance: .; j_gene: TRBJ2-5; d_gene: .; v_gene: TRBV28
CDR3nt: TGTGCCAGCAGCTCCGGAGGTGGGAGTCGGACCGGGGAGCTGTTTTTT; CDR3aa: CASSSGGGSRTGELFF; abundance: .; j_gene: TRBJ2-2; d_gene: .; v_gene: TRBV5-4
CDR3nt: TGTGCCAGCAGTTTCGGGGGGAAACGGTACTTC; CDR3aa: CASSFGGKRYF; abundance: .; j_gene: TRBJ2-7; d_gene: TRBD2; v_gene: TRBV28
CDR3nt: TGTGCCAGCAGTTTCTGGAGTGGACAGGTCACTGAAGCTTTCTTT; CDR3aa: CASSFWSGQVTEAFF; abundance: .; j_gene: TRBJ1-1; d_gene: TRBD1; v_gene: TRBV28